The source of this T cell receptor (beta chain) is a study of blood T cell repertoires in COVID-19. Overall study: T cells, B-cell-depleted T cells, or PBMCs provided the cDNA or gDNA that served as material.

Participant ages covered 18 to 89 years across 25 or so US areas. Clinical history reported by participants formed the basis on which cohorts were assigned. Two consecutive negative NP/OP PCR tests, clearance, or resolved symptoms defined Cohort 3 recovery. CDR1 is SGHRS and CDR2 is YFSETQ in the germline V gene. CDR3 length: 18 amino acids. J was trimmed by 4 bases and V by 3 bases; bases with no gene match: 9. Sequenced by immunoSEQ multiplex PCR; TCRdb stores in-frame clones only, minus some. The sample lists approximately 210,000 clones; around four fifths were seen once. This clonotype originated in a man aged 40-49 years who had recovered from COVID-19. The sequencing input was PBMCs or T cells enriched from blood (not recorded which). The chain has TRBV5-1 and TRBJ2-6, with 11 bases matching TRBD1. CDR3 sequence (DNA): TGCGCCAGCAGCTCCATAAGGACAGGGGGCTCCGGGGCCAACGTCCTGACTTTC. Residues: CASSSIRTGGSGANVLTF.